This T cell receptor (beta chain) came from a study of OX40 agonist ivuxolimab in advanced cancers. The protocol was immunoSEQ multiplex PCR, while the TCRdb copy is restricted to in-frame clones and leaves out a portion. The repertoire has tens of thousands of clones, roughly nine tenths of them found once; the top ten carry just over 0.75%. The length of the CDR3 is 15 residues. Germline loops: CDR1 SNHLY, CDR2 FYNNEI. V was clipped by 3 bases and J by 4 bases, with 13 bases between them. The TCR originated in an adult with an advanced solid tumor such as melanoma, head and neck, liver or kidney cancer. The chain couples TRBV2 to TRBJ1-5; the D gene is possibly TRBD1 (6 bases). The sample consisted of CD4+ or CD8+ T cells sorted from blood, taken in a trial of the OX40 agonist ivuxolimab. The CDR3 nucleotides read TGTGCCAGCAGTGAGATGGGGCAGGGGAATCAGCCCCAGCATTTT. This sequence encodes CASSEMGQGNQPQHF. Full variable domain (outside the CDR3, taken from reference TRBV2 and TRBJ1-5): EPEVTQTPSHQVTQMGQEVILRCVPISNHLYFYWYRQILGQKVEFLVSFYNNEISEKSEIFDDQFSVERPDGSNFTLKIRSTKLEDSAMYFCASSEMGQGNQPQHFGDGTRLSIL.